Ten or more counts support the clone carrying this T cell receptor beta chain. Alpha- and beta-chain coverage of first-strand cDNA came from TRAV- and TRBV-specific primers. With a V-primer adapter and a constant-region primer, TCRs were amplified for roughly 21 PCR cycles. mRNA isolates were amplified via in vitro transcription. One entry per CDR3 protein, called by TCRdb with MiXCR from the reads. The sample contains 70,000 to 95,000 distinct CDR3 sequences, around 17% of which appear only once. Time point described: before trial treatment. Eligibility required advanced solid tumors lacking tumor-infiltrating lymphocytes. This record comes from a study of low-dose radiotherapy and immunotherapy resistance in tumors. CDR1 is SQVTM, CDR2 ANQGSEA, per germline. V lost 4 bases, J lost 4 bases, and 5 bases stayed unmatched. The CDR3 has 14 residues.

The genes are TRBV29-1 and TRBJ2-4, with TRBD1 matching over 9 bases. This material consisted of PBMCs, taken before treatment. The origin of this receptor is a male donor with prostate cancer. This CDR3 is CSVGDRAPKNIQYF. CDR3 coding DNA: TGCAGCGTTGGGGACAGGGCCCCTAAAAACATTCAGTACTTC.